This entry describes one TCR beta chain. This specimen belongs to a study of radiation and T cells in renal cell carcinoma. The CDR3 totals 15 residues. The V end was cut by 1 base, the J end by 2 bases, with 9 bases between. Looked up from germline, CDR1 is SGHTA and CDR2 is FQGNSA. Indicated time point: blood 2 weeks post-SBRT. Sample treatment: 15 Gy SBRT to primary tumor, nephrectomy 4 weeks later. Sequencing was performed with immunoSEQ multiplex PCR; in TCRdb, only in-frame clones are kept and a portion is missing. The data contain about 65,000 clones, roughly four fifths of them seen just once; the ten biggest clones take up roughly 7%.

The chain has TRBV7-2 and TRBJ1-3; the D gene is possibly TRBD1 (5 bases). The receptor's source is a man in his fifties or sixties with renal cell carcinoma. The sequenced sample was blood, obtained from a patient whose treatment included radiotherapy and nephrectomy. For the CDR3, the DNA is TGTGCCAGCAGCTTAGGGGCAGGGACTGGAAACACCATATATTTT. It specifies CASSLGAGTGNTIYF.